A single sample is the source of the 3 T cell receptor beta chains below, sequenced in a study of shared T cell receptors in the human thymus. Sequencing used immunoSEQ multiplex PCR; TCRdb keeps in-frame clones, though not all of them. The data contain roughly 410,000 clones, 85% to 95% of them singletons. The sample comprised thymocytes. All receptors derive from a human donor.

This clone was observed a few times. The chain links TRBV10-1 to TRBJ1-1; D unresolved. V lost 2 bases and J lost 5, with 12 bases in between. In germline, CDR1 is WNHNN, CDR2 SYGVQD (reference sequence). The CDR3 contains 14 residues. The CDR3 is CASSEASRGTEAFF. For the CDR3, the DNA is TGCGCCAGCAGTGAGGCCAGCCGAGGGACTGAAGCTTTCTTT.

This chain joins TRBV28 and TRBJ2-3, with D possibly TRBD1 on 6 matching bases. CDR3 length: 15 amino acids. Germline CDR1 reads MDHEN; CDR2 reads SYDVKM. The V gene lost 6 bases and the J gene lost 5 bases, with 18 bases spanning the gap. The DNA of the CDR3 is TGTGCCAGCAGCGGGACACTCTCTCGCGGAGATACGCAGTATTTT. Translation: CASSGTLSRGDTQYF.

The CDR3 reads CASSFTRQETQYF. The CDR3 bases are TGTGCCAGCAGCTTCACTAGACAAGAGACCCAGTACTTC. This chain uses TRBV7-2 with TRBJ2-5, with D possibly being TRBD2 (5 bases). The CDR3 covers 13 residues. The germline V and J ends were trimmed by 3 bases and 2 bases, with 7 bases remaining between them. The V gene's germline CDR1 is SGHTA and CDR2 FQGNSA. Full variable domain (outside the CDR3, taken from reference TRBV7-2 and TRBJ2-5): GAGVSQSPSNKVTEKGKDVELRCDPISGHTALYWYRQSLGQGLEFLIYFQGNSAPDKSGLPSDRFSAERTGGSVSTLTIQRTQQEDSAVYLCASSFTRQETQYFGPGTRLLVL.